This T cell receptor (beta chain) stems from a study of PD-L1 blockade in urothelial cancer. Study details: Typically, measured as a median, blood samples had about 140,000 T cells.

Time point: pretreatment peripheral blood. PCRs were each spiked with synthetic TCR analog templates. Generated by immunoSEQ multiplex PCR, the TCRdb table keeps only in-frame clones and is missing some. There are 40,000 or so clones in the sample; roughly 90% occur only once, and 11% lies in the top ten. Germline-derived CDR1 and CDR2 are SGHRS and YFSETQ. This CDR3 has 15 residues. Between the trimmed V and J ends, which lost 0 bases and 2 bases, there was a span of 8 bases. This rearrangement joins TRBV5-1 to TRBJ2-2; D not certain. The receptor was isolated from a woman aged 60 to 75 with urothelial cancer. Here the sequenced sample was PBMCs, taken around atezolizumab (anti-PD-L1) treatment. The CDR3 loop reads CASSLATANTGELFF. The CDR3 DNA is TGCGCCAGCAGCTTGGCCACAGCAAACACCGGGGAGCTGTTTTTT.